This T cell receptor beta chain is drawn from a study of blood T cells in healthy people across ages. For the study at large: In model experiments, template switching was able to capture about one barcoded beta molecule for every two T cells that were present.

Of note for this clonotype: Its specificity is not known.

Study-wide points: Diversity estimates from one million T cells were considered underestimates. Per million T cells, TCR beta diversity dropped about linearly as age rose.

Primers used in a second PCR of roughly 6 to 11 cycles were a sample-barcoded 5' primer and a J-beta primer mix. Each of the cDNA molecules was tagged by a template-switch adaptor with 12 random nucleotides. TCRdb passed the 5' RACE reads through MiXCR, listing each CDR3 protein once. The profile covers 650,000 to 1,000,000 distinct CDR3 sequences, with 35% to 40% appearing a single time and 10% to 15% taken by the ten largest. Source material: blood. This sequence originates from a man aged 18 to 30 in good health.

CDR3 residues: CAISVHADTGELFF. CDR3 DNA: TGTGCCATCAGTGTTCATGCTGATACCGGGGAGCTGTTTTTT. The rearrangement joins TRBV10-3 to TRBJ2-2; no definite D call. Germline V gene data show CDR1 as ENHRY and CDR2 as SYGVKD. The V end lost 4 bases, the J end lost 5 bases, and 11 bases lay between the germline ends. This CDR3 contains 14 residues.